This TCR beta chain was documented in a study of T-cell reconstitution after alpha-beta-depleted transplantation in children. Study findings and constraints: Expanded graft clones, several hundred of them, were reportedly the source of alpha-beta T cells about two months after transplant. Surviving recipient cells, namely T cells and thymic progenitors, were the source of high day-60 TCRbeta diversity in some patients. T-cell numbers and diversity, one year after transplant, stemmed largely from T cells that were newly produced.

Preparing the TCRbeta library involved the use of unique molecular identifiers. TCRdb fed the PCR reads into MiXCR, producing one record per CDR3 protein. The profile shows about 300,000 distinct CDR3 sequences, roughly a tenth of them singletons. There are many counts of this clonotype. Its antigen remains unknown. Sequenced material: PBMCs, taken before TCRalphabeta/CD19-depleted stem cell transplant. This clonotype originated in a boy younger than two with acute myeloid leukemia, due to receive a stem cell transplant.

Here the CDR3 reads CASSRDRGSETQYF. CDR3 DNA: TGTGCCAGCAGCCGGGACCGAGGGTCCGAGACCCAGTACTTC. This chain connects TRBV7-2 to TRBJ2-5, with D possibly being TRBD1 or TRBD2 (5 bases each). CDR3 length: 14 residues. V lost 5 bases, J lost 5 bases, and 15 bases lay in between. Germline CDR1 is SGHTA and CDR2 is FQGNSA. Looking up the rest from reference TRBV7-2 and TRBJ2-5 gives the full variable domain: GAGVSQSPSNKVTEKGKDVELRCDPISGHTALYWYRQSLGQGLEFLIYFQGNSAPDKSGLPSDRFSAERTGGSVSTLTIQRTQQEDSAVYLCASSRDRGSETQYFGPGTRLLVL.